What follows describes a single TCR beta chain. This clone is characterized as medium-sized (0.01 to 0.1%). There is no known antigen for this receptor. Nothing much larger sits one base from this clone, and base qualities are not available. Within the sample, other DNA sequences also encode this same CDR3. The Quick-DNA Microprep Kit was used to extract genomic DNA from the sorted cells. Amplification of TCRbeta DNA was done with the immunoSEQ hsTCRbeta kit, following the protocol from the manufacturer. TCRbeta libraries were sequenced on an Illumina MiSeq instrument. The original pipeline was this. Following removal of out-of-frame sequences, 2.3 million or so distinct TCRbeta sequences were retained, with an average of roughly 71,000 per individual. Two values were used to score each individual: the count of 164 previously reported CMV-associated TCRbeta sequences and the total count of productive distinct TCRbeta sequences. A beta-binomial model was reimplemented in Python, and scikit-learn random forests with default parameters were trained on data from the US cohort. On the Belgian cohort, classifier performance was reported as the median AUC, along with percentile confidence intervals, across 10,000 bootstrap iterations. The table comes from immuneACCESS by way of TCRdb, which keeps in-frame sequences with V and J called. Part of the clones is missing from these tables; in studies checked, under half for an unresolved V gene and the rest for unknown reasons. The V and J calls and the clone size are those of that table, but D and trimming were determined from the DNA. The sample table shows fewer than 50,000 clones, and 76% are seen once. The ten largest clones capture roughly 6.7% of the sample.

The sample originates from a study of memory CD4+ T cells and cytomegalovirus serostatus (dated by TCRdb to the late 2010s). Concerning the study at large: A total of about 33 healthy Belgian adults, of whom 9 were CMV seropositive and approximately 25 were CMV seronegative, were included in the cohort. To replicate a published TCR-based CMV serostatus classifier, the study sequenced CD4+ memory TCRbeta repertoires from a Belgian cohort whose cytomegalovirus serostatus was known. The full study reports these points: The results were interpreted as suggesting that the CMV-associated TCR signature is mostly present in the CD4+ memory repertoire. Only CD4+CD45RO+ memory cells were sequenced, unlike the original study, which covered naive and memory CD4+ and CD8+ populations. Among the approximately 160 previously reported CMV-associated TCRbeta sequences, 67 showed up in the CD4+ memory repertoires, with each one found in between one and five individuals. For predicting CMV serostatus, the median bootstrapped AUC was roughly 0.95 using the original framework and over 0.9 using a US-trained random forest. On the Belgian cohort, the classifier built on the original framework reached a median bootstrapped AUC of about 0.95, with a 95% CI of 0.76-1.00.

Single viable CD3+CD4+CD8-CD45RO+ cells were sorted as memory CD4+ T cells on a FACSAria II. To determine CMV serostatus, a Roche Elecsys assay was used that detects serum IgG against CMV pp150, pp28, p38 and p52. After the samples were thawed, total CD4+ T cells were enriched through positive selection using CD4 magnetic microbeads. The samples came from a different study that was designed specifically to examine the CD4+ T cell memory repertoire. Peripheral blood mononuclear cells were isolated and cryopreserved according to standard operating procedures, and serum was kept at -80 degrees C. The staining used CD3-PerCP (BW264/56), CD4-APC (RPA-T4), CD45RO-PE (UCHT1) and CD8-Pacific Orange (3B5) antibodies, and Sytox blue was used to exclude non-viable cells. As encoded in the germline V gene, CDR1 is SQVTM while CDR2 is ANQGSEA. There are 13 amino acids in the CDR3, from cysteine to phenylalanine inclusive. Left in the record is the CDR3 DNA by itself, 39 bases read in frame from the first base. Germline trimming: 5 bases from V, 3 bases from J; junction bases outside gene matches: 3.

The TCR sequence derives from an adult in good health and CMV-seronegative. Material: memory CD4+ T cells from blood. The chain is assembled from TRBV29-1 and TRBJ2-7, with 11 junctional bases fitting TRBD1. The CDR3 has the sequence CSVRTGGFYEQYF. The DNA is TGCAGCGTTAGGACAGGGGGCTTCTACGAGCAGTACTTC.